One and the same sample provided the 11 T cell receptor beta chains below, sequenced in a study of blood T cell repertoires in COVID-19. This table comes from immunoSEQ multiplex PCR, and its TCRdb copy is limited to in-frame clones, with some not included. The repertoire holds about 74,000 clones, with about 86% as singletons. The specimen was peripheral blood. These receptors originate from a woman aged 80 or over with active or convalescent COVID-19.

This chain joins TRBV13 and TRBJ1-2; 7 bases are a match to TRBD1. After removal of 5 bases from V and 8 bases from J, the junction contained 23 bases not matched to a gene. Germline V gene data show CDR1 as PRHDT and CDR2 as FYEKMQ (reference sequence). The CDR3 is made up of 18 amino acids. CDR3 region: CASSPRGTLLDRDMGYTF. The CDR3 DNA is TGTGCCAGCAGCCCTCGGGGGACGCTGTTAGACAGGGACATGGGCTACACCTTC.

The chain combines TRBV5-4 with TRBJ2-2, with 10 bases that match TRBD1. J lost 5 bases, V lost 2 bases, and 9 bases had no gene match. Per germline, CDR1 SGHNT and CDR2 YYREEE (reference sequence). The CDR3 covers 17 residues. The chain's CDR3 is CASSFPRDRGRTGELFF. CDR3 DNA sequence: TGTGCCAGCAGCTTTCCTAGGGACAGGGGAAGAACCGGGGAGCTGTTTTTT.

This sequence joins TRBV3-1 (or the pseudogene TRBV3-2) and TRBJ2-5, with D perhaps matching TRBD1 (5 bases). The CDR3 runs to 15 residues. Deletions cut 1 base from V and 4 bases from J, with 13 bases between. Per the germline V gene, CDR1 is LGHDT and CDR2 is YNNKEL (reference sequence). DNA for the CDR3: TGTGCCAGCAGCCAAGTTGGTAGGGGAATAGAGACCCAGTACTTC. Translating it yields CASSQVGRGIETQYF.

J is TRBJ1-5 and V is TRBV19; tentatively, D is TRBD1 (5 bases). The germline V gene encodes CDR1 LNHDA and CDR2 SQIVND (reference sequence). V lost 5 bases to trimming and J lost 2 bases, with 19 bases between them. The CDR3 runs 17 residues. In nucleotides, the CDR3 is TGTGCCAGTAGTGTGATAGCAGGGACTCGCGGCAATCAGCCCCAGCATTTT. Protein product: CASSVIAGTRGNQPQHF.

CDR3 sequence: CASSLGGQSYGYTF. The CDR3 DNA reads TGTGCCAGCAGCCTGGGCGGGCAGAGCTATGGCTACACCTTC. The rearrangement uses TRBV7-2 and TRBJ1-2; D is undetermined. The V and J ends lost 5 bases and 4 bases respectively, with 14 bases between them. The CDR3 runs 14 residues. CDR1 is SGHTA, CDR2 FQGNSA, per germline.

J is TRBJ2-5 and V is TRBV7-9; 7 nucleotides align to TRBD1. The junction had 7 bases not matched to a gene; V was cut back by 4 bases and J by 2 bases. Germline V gene sequence: CDR1 SEHNR, CDR2 FQNEAQ (reference sequence). The CDR3 consists of 15 residues. CDR3 sequence: CASSSGTENQETQYF. CDR3 coding DNA: TGTGCCAGCAGCTCCGGGACAGAGAATCAAGAGACCCAGTACTTC.

The chain combines TRBV19 with TRBJ1-4, with D possibly TRBD1 on 6 matching bases. The germline gives CDR1 LNHDA, CDR2 SQIVND (reference sequence). The CDR3 totals 15 residues. V dropped 7 bases and J dropped 10 bases, with 22 bases sitting between them. In DNA, the CDR3 is TGTGCCAGTACCGAGGGCAGTGGGGGCCTGGGAAAACTGTTTTTT. Protein: CASTEGSGGLGKLFF. The complete variable domain, with remaining parts taken from reference TRBV19 and TRBJ1-4, reads DGGITQSPKYLFRKEGQNVTLSCEQNLNHDAMYWYRQDPGQGLRLIYYSQIVNDFQKGDIAEGYSVSREKKESFPLTVTSAQKNPTAFYLCASTEGSGGLGKLFFGSGTQLSVL.

J is TRBJ2-5 and V is TRBV29-1; D is ambiguous. V was trimmed by 2 bases and J by 5 bases, leaving 9 bases between them. Germline V gene data show CDR1 as SQVTM and CDR2 as ANQGSEA. This CDR3 spans 12 amino acids. In nucleotides, the CDR3 is TGCAGCGTTGAACCTACGAGGGAGACCCAGTACTTC. It specifies CSVEPTRETQYF.

This clone showed up just once. The chain couples TRBV5-8 to TRBJ1-2; 9 bases are a match to TRBD1. This CDR3 contains 14 residues. Germline V gene lookup returns CDR1 SGHTS and CDR2 YDEGEE. V trimming: 2 bases; J trimming: 5 bases; junction bases outside the gene matches: 4. The CDR3 nucleotides are TGTGCCAGCAGCTTACCGGGACAGGGTTATGGCTACACCTTC. Residues: CASSLPGQGYGYTF.

This chain links TRBV5-6 with TRBJ1-6; 7 positions match TRBD1. Per germline, CDR1 SGHDT and CDR2 YYEEEE. This CDR3 is 15 amino acids long. With 4 bases clipped from V and 0 bases from J, the junction kept 1 base outside the gene matches. In DNA, the CDR3 is TGTGCCAGCAGCCGGGACAGCTCCTATAATTCACCCCTCCACTTT. Its protein is CASSRDSSYNSPLHF.

The CDR3 protein is CASSQQGLYGYTF. DNA for the CDR3: TGTGCCAGCAGCCAACAGGGGCTCTATGGCTACACCTTC. This chain connects TRBV7-2 to TRBJ1-2, with 7 bases fitting TRBD1. Unmatched junction bases numbered 4, after V lost 5 bases and J lost 4 bases. The CDR3 runs 13 residues. Germline V CDR1 and CDR2: SGHTA, FQGNSA.